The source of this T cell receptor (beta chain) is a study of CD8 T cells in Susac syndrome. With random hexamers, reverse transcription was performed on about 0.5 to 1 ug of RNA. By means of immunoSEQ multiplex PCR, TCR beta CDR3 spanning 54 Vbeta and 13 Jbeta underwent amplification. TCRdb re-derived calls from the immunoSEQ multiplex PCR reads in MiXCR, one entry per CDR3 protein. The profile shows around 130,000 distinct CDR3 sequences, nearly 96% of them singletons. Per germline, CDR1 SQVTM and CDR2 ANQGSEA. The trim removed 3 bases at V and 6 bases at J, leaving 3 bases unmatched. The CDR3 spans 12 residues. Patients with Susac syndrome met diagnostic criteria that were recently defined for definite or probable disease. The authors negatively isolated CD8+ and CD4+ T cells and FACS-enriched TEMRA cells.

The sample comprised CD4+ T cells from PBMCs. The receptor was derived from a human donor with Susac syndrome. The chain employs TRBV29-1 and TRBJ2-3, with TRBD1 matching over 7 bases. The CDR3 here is CSVESRGDTQYF. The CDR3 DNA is TGCAGCGTTGAGAGCAGGGGGGATACGCAGTATTTT.